This T cell receptor (beta chain) is from a study of vaccination and CD4 T cells after COVID-19. About the study: Six males and four females constituted the convalescent cohort, two of whom were Hispanic.

In regard to this clonotype: Its antigen is not identified.

An Oncomine TCR Beta short-read assay was used to sequence the DNA from cultured CD4+ T cells. TCRdb fed the PCR reads into MiXCR, producing one record per CDR3 protein. The repertoire includes more than 20,000 distinct CDR3 sequences, 46% of them detected once, and approximately 13% sits in the top ten. Time point: late sampling 161 to 241 days after vaccination in a few convalescent patients. Documented treatment: approximately 10-day PBMC culture with coronavirus spike peptide pools or control peptides (ViraFEST assay). First, ViraFEST expanded antigen-specific T cells with peptide pools, and next it sequenced the TCRs. Half the medium was exchanged for fresh IL-2 medium on days 3 and 7. The germline V gene has CDR1 SGHTA and CDR2 FQGTGA. V gave up 5 bases and J gave up 0 bases, with 11 bases separating them. The CDR3 consists of 15 residues.

The sequence came from a human donor who had recovered from COVID-19. Sequencing used CD4+ T cells from blood, cultured in vitro, obtained about 7 months after SARS-CoV-2 vaccination. V usage is TRBV7-3 and J usage is TRBJ2-1; D may be TRBD1 or TRBD2 (5 bases each). This CDR3 is CASSLGPLSYNEQFF. CDR3 bases: TGTGCCAGCAGCCTGGGACCTCTCTCCTACAATGAGCAGTTCTTC.